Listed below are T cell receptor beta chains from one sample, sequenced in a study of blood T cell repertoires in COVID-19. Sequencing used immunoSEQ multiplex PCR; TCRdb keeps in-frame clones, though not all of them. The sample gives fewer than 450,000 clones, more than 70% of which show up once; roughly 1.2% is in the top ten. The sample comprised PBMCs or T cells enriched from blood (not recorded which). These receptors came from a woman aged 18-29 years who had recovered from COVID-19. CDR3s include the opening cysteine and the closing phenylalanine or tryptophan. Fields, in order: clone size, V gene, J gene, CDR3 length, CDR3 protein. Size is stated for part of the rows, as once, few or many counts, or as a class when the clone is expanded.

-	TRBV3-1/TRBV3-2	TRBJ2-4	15	CASSQGGEAKNIQYF
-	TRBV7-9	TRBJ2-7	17	CASSLASRQGVTYEQYF
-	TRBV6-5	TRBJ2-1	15	CASSYKPSGDNEQFF
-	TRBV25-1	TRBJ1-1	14	CASHRTGANTEAFF
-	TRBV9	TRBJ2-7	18	CASSVGSRDSGRGYEQYF
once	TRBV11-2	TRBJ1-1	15	CASRRGLLENTEAFF
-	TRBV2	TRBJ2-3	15	CASKRELAGTDTQYF
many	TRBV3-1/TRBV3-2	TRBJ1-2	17	CASSQEDWAGGNYGYTF
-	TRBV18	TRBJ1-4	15	CASSPRTPESEKLFF
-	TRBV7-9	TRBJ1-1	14	CASSLGGRGTEAFF
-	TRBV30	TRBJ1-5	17	CAWRSKVSTAGNQPQHF
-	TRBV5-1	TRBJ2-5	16	CASSPRLDRDEETQYF